Listed here are 4 T cell receptor beta chains from one sample, sequenced in a study of T cells in Graves' hyperthyroidism and ophthalmopathy. TCR beta CDR3 regions were amplified from RNA. Researchers ran a first-round RT-PCR on the TCR CDR3 using the HTBI primer set. One entry per CDR3 protein, called by TCRdb with MiXCR from the multiplex PCR reads. The sample shows roughly 720,000 distinct CDR3 sequences, roughly 17% of them seen only once. Sequencing was performed on blood. The receptors were sampled from a man between 50 and 59 years old with Graves' hyperthyroidism.

V usage is TRBV14 and J usage is TRBJ1-1, with TRBD1 matching 8 bases. V dropped 5 bases and J dropped 1; count of bases not matched to a gene: 6. The germline CDR1 and CDR2 sequences are SGHDN and FVKESK. This CDR3 has 15 residues. The CDR3 bases are TGTGCCAGCAGCTATCCGGGACAGGAGAACACTGAAGCTTTCTTT. Amino acids: CASSYPGQENTEAFF.

The chain links TRBV10-3 to TRBJ2-7; tentatively, D is TRBD1 (7 bases). The CDR3 totals 14 residues. Trimming removed 6 bases from V and 9 bases from J, with 21 bases in between. Germline V CDR1 and CDR2: ENHRY, SYGVKD. The CDR3 loop is CAIRQTGTVRGQYF. CDR3 nucleotides: TGTGCCATCAGACAGACAGGGACTGTACGGGGGCAGTACTTC.

This clonotype was observed at least ten times. This chain connects TRBV9 to TRBJ2-1; 9 nucleotides line up with TRBD2. CDR3 length: 17 amino acids. V trimming: 0 bases; J trimming: 8 bases; junction bases outside the gene matches: 12. CDR1 and CDR2 from the germline V gene are SGDLS and YYNGEE. The CDR3 loop reads CASSVAPGLAGQDEQFF. CDR3 sequence (DNA): TGTGCCAGCAGCGTAGCCCCTGGGCTAGCGGGGCAGGATGAGCAGTTCTTC.

As concerns this clonotype: This may be a read error: a much more frequent sequence differs by one nucleotide. The rearrangement joins TRBV28 to TRBJ1-2; D uncertain. The CDR3 runs to 14 residues. The germline V gene encodes CDR1 MDHEN and CDR2 SYDVKM. With 4 bases removed from V and 2 bases from J, the gap between germline ends came to 11 bases. Here the CDR3 reads CASSYPAVNYGYTF. DNA for the CDR3: TGTGCCAGCAGTTACCCAGCGGTCAACTATGGCTACACCTTC.